A selection of T cell receptor beta chains follows, all from one sample in a study of T cells after posttransplantation cyclophosphamide. Data came from immunoSEQ multiplex PCR; TCRdb stores just in-frame clones and leaves some out. Seen here are a few thousand clones, about 79% observed once, and the top ten hold less than 4%. The material sequenced was CD4+ T cells sorted from blood, taken roughly 350 days after allogeneic stem cell transplant with posttransplant cyclophosphamide. These receptor sequences come from a male patient aged 45-60 years who received an allogeneic stem cell transplant from a related donor and was CMV-positive. Some T cells may be graft donor cells. CDR3s include the opening cysteine and the closing phenylalanine or tryptophan.

CDR3	V
CASSARDRPEKLFF	TRBV12-1
CASKELGVGTVDTGELFF	TRBV28
CASSQDAGLPLHF	TRBV4-3
CASSQLVRLTDSNQPQHF	TRBV23-1
CASSRGLAGGNTGELFF	TRBV7-6
CASSPVPTGNTIYF	TRBV18
CASSLRQGGEQFF	TRBV7-2
CASSLGAGRTNEKLFF	TRBV5-8
CATWDRGGNYGYTF	TRBV19
CASSPDRTSVYNEQFF	TRBV18
CASRAAKGQADSYEQYF	TRBV25-1
CASSGRGYEQYF	TRBV2
CASSLIGLQNTGELFF	TRBV7-7
CASSRRGAGEDEQFF	TRBV7-6
CASSSSRSQLETQYF	TRBV11-2
CASSPQGSGANVLTF	TRBV18
CASSSSGRGEQYF	TRBV11-1
CASSVYTDTQYF	TRBV6-1
CSVDQGNEKLFF	TRBV29-1
CASSPQGNYGYTF	TRBV7-2
CAWTEGTSHRSDTQYF	TRBV30
CASSSRNSPLHF	TRBV7-2
CASSLGGGSSYEQYF	TRBV7-2
CASSDPEIGTSVADTQYF	TRBV10-2
CAISDSTGTDTQYF	TRBV10-3
CASSQGPPRAKNIQYF	TRBV4-1
CASSIRTLTNEKLFF	TRBV7-9
CASSGTSTGRDNSPLHF	TRBV9
CASSPYAANSPLHF	TRBV7-2
CASSLNAVSYEQYF	TRBV11-3
CASSWGRGDSGNTIYF	TRBV5-1
CASSPTSGSYNEQFF	TRBV7-9
CASSAPRQGSTDTQYF	TRBV2